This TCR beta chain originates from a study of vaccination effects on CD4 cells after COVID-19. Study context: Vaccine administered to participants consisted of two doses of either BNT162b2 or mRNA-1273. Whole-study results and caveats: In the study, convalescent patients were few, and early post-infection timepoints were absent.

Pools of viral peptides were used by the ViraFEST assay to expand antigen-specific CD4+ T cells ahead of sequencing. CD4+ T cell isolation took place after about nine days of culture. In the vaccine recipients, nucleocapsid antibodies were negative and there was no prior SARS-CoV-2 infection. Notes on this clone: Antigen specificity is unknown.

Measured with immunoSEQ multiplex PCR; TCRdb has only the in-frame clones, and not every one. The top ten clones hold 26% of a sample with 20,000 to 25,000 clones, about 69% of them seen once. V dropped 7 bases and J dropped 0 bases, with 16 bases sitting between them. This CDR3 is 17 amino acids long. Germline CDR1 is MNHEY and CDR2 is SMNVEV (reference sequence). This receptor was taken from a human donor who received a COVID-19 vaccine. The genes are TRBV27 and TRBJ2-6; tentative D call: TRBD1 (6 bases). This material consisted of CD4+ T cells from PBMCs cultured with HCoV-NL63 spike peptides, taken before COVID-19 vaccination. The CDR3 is CASTADRIPSGANVLTF. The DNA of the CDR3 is TGTGCCAGCACCGCAGACAGGATCCCCTCTGGGGCCAACGTCCTGACTTTC.